The 31 T cell receptor beta chains listed next were all sequenced from one sample in a study of blood T cell repertoires in COVID-19. This table comes from immunoSEQ multiplex PCR, and its TCRdb copy is limited to in-frame clones, with some not included. The data contain approximately 300,000 clones, 87% of them singletons. The sequencing sample was made of peripheral blood. The receptors shown here come from a middle-aged man with active or convalescent COVID-19.

The chain uses TRBV29-1 and TRBJ2-1; 12 nucleotides agree with TRBD2. The CDR3 runs to 15 residues. V shed 6 bases and J 4 bases; nucleotides not matched to a gene: 7. In germline, CDR1 is SQVTM, CDR2 ANQGSEA. CDR3 in DNA: TGCAGCGTCAACCCTACTAGCGGGGGGTACAATGAGCAGTTCTTC. Its protein is CSVNPTSGGYNEQFF.

The V gene is TRBV7-6, the J gene TRBJ2-2; 8 positions agree with TRBD1. V shed 4 bases, J shed 7 bases, and the junction held 11 bases outside the gene matches. This CDR3 contains 16 residues. CDR1 is SGHVS and CDR2 is FNYEAQ in the germline V gene. This chain's CDR3 is CASSSRQGKGNGELFF. In DNA form, the CDR3 reads TGTGCCAGCAGCTCCAGACAGGGGAAGGGGAACGGGGAGCTGTTTTTT.

The genes are TRBV5-1 and TRBJ1-6; 7 bases match TRBD1. V was pared by 0 bases and J by 9 bases, with 6 bases of the junction left unmatched. CDR1 is SGHRS, CDR2 YFSETQ, per germline. CDR3 size: 15 residues. Here the CDR3 reads CASSLAGQGGSPLHF. The DNA for the CDR3 is TGCGCCAGCAGCTTGGCCGGGCAGGGGGGTTCACCCCTCCACTTT.

The genes are TRBV9 and TRBJ2-3; 8 bases fit TRBD2. The CDR3 runs to 16 residues. V trimming: 0 bases; J trimming: 2 bases; junction bases outside the gene matches: 5. CDR1 and CDR2 from the germline V gene are SGDLS and YYNGEE. CDR3 region: CASSVGPGGDTDTQYF. The CDR3 DNA is TGTGCCAGCAGCGTAGGGCCGGGAGGGGACACAGATACGCAGTATTTT.

This chain's CDR3 is CASSLGQGKDYEQYF. CDR3 DNA sequence: TGTGCCAGCAGCCTGGGACAGGGAAAGGACTACGAGCAGTACTTC. The V and J genes are TRBV5-4 and TRBJ2-7; 9 bases align to TRBD1. Trimming took 4 bases from V and 3 from J; bases not matched to a gene: 8. This CDR3 is built from 15 residues. Germline CDR1 SGHNT, CDR2 YYREEE (reference sequence).

V and J are TRBV23-1 and TRBJ2-2; perhaps TRBD2 as D (6 bases). TRBV23-1 is treated as an ORF (open reading frame) with a function not yet certain. The CDR3 is 14 amino acids. Trimming pared 7 bases from V and 5 bases from J, leaving 14 bases between. The CDR3 bases are TGCGCCAGCACCACGGGGGTTTGGACCGGGGAGCTGTTTTTT. Translated, it gives CASTTGVWTGELFF.

The chain couples TRBV3-1 (or the pseudogene TRBV3-2) to TRBJ1-2; 12 bases match TRBD1. Trimming cost V 4 bases and J 8 bases; bases outside gene matches: 14. The CDR3 totals 17 residues. Looked up from germline, CDR1 is LGHDT and CDR2 is YNNKEL (reference sequence). CDR3 sequence (DNA): TGTGCCAGCAGCCCTAGGAGTCAGGGACAGGGGGCCTTGGGCTACACCTTC. Amino acid sequence: CASSPRSQGQGALGYTF.

The chain uses TRBV5-1 and TRBJ1-4, with a tentative D call TRBD1 (6 bases). The germline V and J ends were trimmed by 5 bases and 10 bases, with 21 bases remaining between them. The CDR3 is 15 amino acids. Germline V gives CDR1 SGHRS, CDR2 YFSETQ. Here the CDR3 reads CASREEDRVYRKLFF. The CDR3 region has the DNA TGCGCCAGCAGAGAGGAGGACAGAGTTTATCGAAAACTGTTTTTT.

The gene calls are TRBV11-3 and TRBJ2-7; TRBD1 is a possible D gene (6 bases). Looked up from germline, CDR1 is SGHNT and CDR2 is YENEEA. V was shortened by 1 base and J by 5 bases, with 12 bases between the two germline ends. This CDR3 has 14 residues. The CDR3 here is CASSLGFPGDEQYF. The CDR3, as DNA: TGTGCCAGCAGCTTAGGCTTCCCAGGGGACGAGCAGTACTTC.

The genes are TRBV18 and TRBJ2-1; TRBD2 might be the D (6 bases). The CDR3 has 17 residues. The germline CDR1 and CDR2 sequences are KGHSH and LQKENI. V was cut by 2 bases and J by 5 bases, with 19 bases left in between. The chain's CDR3 is CASSPSPHRASDNEQFF. The CDR3 DNA reads TGTGCCAGCTCACCATCCCCCCACCGGGCTAGCGACAATGAGCAGTTCTTC.

The chain joins TRBV23-1 to TRBJ1-2, with a possible D match to TRBD1 (6 bases). TRBV23-1 is treated as an ORF (open reading frame) with a function not yet certain. The CDR3 has 19 residues. Trimming cost V 3 bases and J 0 bases, with 23 bases left between them. The CDR3 region is CASSHATKRQASPNYGYTF. The CDR3, as DNA: TGCGCCAGCAGTCATGCGACCAAAAGACAGGCCTCCCCTAACTATGGCTACACCTTC.

V gene TRBV10-3 combines with J gene TRBJ1-2; 11 bases align to TRBD1. Germline V gene data show CDR1 as ENHRY and CDR2 as SYGVKD. The CDR3 spans 14 residues. J gave up 4 bases and V 6 bases, and 4 bases lay outside the gene matches. CDR3 protein: CAIRGQGEGYGYTF. The CDR3 nucleotides read TGTGCCATCAGGGGACAGGGGGAGGGCTATGGCTACACCTTC.

The chain recombines TRBV9 with TRBJ1-2; D is possibly TRBD1 (6 bases). The CDR3 has 16 amino acids. The germline V gene encodes CDR1 SGDLS and CDR2 YYNGEE. With 4 bases removed from V and 4 bases from J, the gap between germline ends came to 20 bases. CDR3 in DNA: TGTGCCAGCAGCCCCGACCCGGGTCAGGGGAGCTATGGCTACACCTTC. Amino acids: CASSPDPGQGSYGYTF.

The V call is TRBV24-1, the J call TRBJ2-3, with TRBD2 identical over 12 bases. Germline assignment: CDR1 KGHDR and CDR2 SFDVKD. The ends lost 4 bases at V and 6 bases at J; junction bases unmatched: 10. The CDR3 loop spans 17 amino acids. CDR3 nucleotide sequence: TGTGCCACCAGTGAAAGACTAGCGGGGGCCGTTTTGGATACGCAGTATTTT. Translation: CATSERLAGAVLDTQYF.

The chain employs TRBV4-1 and TRBJ1-1; 9 nucleotides match TRBD1. CDR1 and CDR2 (germline): MGHRA, YSYEKL. This CDR3 has 15 amino acids. With 1 base clipped from V and 3 bases from J, the junction kept 3 bases outside the gene matches. The CDR3 region has the DNA TGCGCCAGCAGCCAAGTTGGACAGGGGCACACTGAAGCTTTCTTT. Translated: CASSQVGQGHTEAFF.

A few counts support this clone. The chain uses TRBV7-9 and TRBJ1-5, with D uncertain. This CDR3 contains 13 residues. Trimming removed 0 bases at V and 5 bases at J, with 5 bases between. Germline CDR1 SEHNR, CDR2 FQNEAQ (reference sequence). CDR3 amino acids: CASSLAEYQPQHF. The CDR3 DNA follows: TGTGCCAGCAGCTTAGCGGAGTATCAGCCCCAGCATTTT.

This chain links TRBV7-3 with TRBJ1-1; weak D call: TRBD1 (5 bases). This CDR3 region has 16 residues. Germline CDR1 is SGHTA and CDR2 is FQGTGA. Deletions cut 5 bases from V and 1 base from J, with 17 bases between. In nucleotides, the CDR3 is TGTGCCAGCAGCCTAAGGGACTCCGAGGCGAACACTGAAGCTTTCTTT. Its protein product is CASSLRDSEANTEAFF.

The chain couples TRBV28 to TRBJ2-1; the D gene is possibly TRBD1 (5 bases). Looked up from germline, CDR1 is MDHEN and CDR2 is SYDVKM. This CDR3 comprises 14 residues. Trimming pared 2 bases from V and 6 bases from J, leaving 11 bases between. CDR3 region: CASSLTGYPNEQFF. CDR3 in DNA: TGTGCCAGCAGTTTAACAGGATATCCCAATGAGCAGTTCTTC. Using reference TRBV28 and TRBJ2-1 for the parts outside the CDR3, the full variable domain is DVKVTQSSRYLVKRTGEKVFLECVQDMDHENMFWYRQDPGLGLRLIYFSYDVKMKEKGDIPEGYSVSREKKERFSLILESASTNQTSMYLCASSLTGYPNEQFFGPGTRLTVL.

The chain has TRBV18 and TRBJ1-2; D is unclear. Trimming shortened V by 2 bases and J by 3 bases, and 7 bases separated the two germline ends. Germline lookup yields CDR1 KGHSH and CDR2 LQKENI. This CDR3 spans 13 amino acids. CDR3 residues: CASSPSDYYGYTF. The CDR3 coding sequence is TGTGCCAGCTCACCATCAGACTACTATGGCTACACCTTC.

The genes are TRBV28 and TRBJ1-5, with 9 positions matching TRBD1. Looked up from germline, CDR1 is MDHEN and CDR2 is SYDVKM. The CDR3 contains 13 residues. V was pared by 10 bases and J by 7 bases, with 8 bases of the junction left unmatched. CDR3 coding DNA: TGTGCCACCAGGCAGGGACAGGGCCAGCCCCAGCATTTT. Translating it yields CATRQGQGQPQHF.

The table lists this clone with a count of one. The chain has TRBV19 and TRBJ2-4, with TRBD1 matching over 12 bases. This CDR3 has 20 residues. With V trimmed by 4 bases and J by 3 bases, 16 bases remained unmatched. The germline gives CDR1 LNHDA, CDR2 SQIVND (reference sequence). The CDR3, as DNA: TGTGCCAGTAGTACTCACACTCCGGGACAGGGGGCGTCTGGCAAAAACATTCAGTACTTC. Its translation: CASSTHTPGQGASGKNIQYF. The whole variable domain, remainder taken from reference TRBV19 and TRBJ2-4, is DGGITQSPKYLFRKEGQNVTLSCEQNLNHDAMYWYRQDPGQGLRLIYYSQIVNDFQKGDIAEGYSVSREKKESFPLTVTSAQKNPTAFYLCASSTHTPGQGASGKNIQYFGAGTRLSVL.

V and J are TRBV6-6 and TRBJ1-6, with TRBD1 matching 10 bases. Trimming cost V 6 bases and J 8 bases; bases outside gene matches: 7. This CDR3 has 15 residues. In germline, CDR1 is MNHNY, CDR2 SVGAGI (reference sequence). The CDR3 coding sequence is TGTGCCAGCAGGTCCCGGGACAGGGGTGATTCACCCCTCCACTTT. This translates into CASRSRDRGDSPLHF.

This chain uses TRBV28 with TRBJ2-3, with D perhaps matching TRBD1 (6 bases). From germline, CDR1 is MDHEN and CDR2 SYDVKM. The CDR3 length is 16 residues. Deletions cut 3 bases from V and 3 bases from J, with 16 bases between. DNA for the CDR3: TGTGCCAGCAGTTTGCTCGGGGCCCAGGGGACAGATACGCAGTATTTT. Translating it yields CASSLLGAQGTDTQYF.

The chain couples TRBV6-6 to TRBJ2-2, with a tentative D call TRBD2 (6 bases). The CDR3 loop spans 16 amino acids. Germline loops: CDR1 MNHNY, CDR2 SVGAGI (reference sequence). The germline V and J ends were trimmed by 0 bases and 3 bases, with 11 bases remaining between them. This CDR3 is CASSYSRSGYTGELFF. In nucleotides, the CDR3 is TGTGCCAGCAGTTACTCACGTAGCGGATACACCGGGGAGCTGTTTTTT.

The rearrangement links TRBV5-1 to TRBJ1-2; TRBD1 matches at 9 bases. This CDR3 is built from 16 residues. V lost 4 bases, J lost 0 bases, and 7 bases stayed unmatched. Germline CDR1 SGHRS, CDR2 YFSETQ. DNA of the CDR3: TGCGCCAGCAGCACCGGGACAGGGACGACTAACTATGGCTACACCTTC. Its translation: CASSTGTGTTNYGYTF. The entire variable domain, with the rest obtained from reference TRBV5-1 and TRBJ1-2, is as follows: KAGVTQTPRYLIKTRGQQVTLSCSPISGHRSVSWYQQTPGQGLQFLFEYFSETQRNKGNFPGRFSGRQFSNSRSEMNVSTLELGDSALYLCASSTGTGTTNYGYTFGSGTRLTVV.

V usage is TRBV6-5 and J usage is TRBJ2-1; D not resolved. Per germline, CDR1 MNHEY and CDR2 SVGAGI. The CDR3 loop spans 16 amino acids. The ends were cut back, 4 bases at V and 2 bases at J, with 15 bases in the middle. CDR3 sequence: CASSSLTSEPYNEQFF. The CDR3 DNA follows: TGTGCCAGCAGTTCCCTTACCAGCGAGCCCTACAATGAGCAGTTCTTC.

This chain joins TRBV19 and TRBJ2-3, with a possible D match to TRBD1 (6 bases). CDR1 is LNHDA, CDR2 SQIVND, per germline (reference sequence). Trimming left V 4 bases short and J 2 bases short, with 13 bases between. The CDR3 covers 15 residues. CDR3 region: CASSTPGQITDTQYF. For the CDR3, the DNA is TGTGCCAGTAGTACCCCTGGACAGATCACAGATACGCAGTATTTT.

The rearrangement uses TRBV21-1 and TRBJ2-1; the listed D gene, TRBD2, was not tested against the DNA. TRBV21-1 is deemed a pseudogene. This CDR3 is 16 amino acids long. The CDR3 DNA reads TGTGCCAGCAGCAAAGAGGGCGGGAGAAGAATGAATGAGCAGTTCTTC. This encodes CASSKEGGRRMNEQFF.

Details on this clone: This sample includes further DNA sequences coding for the same CDR3. This CDR3 reads CASSRGQGSGNTIYF. CDR3 DNA sequence: TGTGCCAGCAGCCGCGGACAGGGCTCTGGAAACACCATATATTTT. The gene calls are TRBV5-4 and TRBJ1-3; 8 positions match TRBD1. This CDR3 is built from 15 residues. CDR1 SGHNT and CDR2 YYREEE come from the germline V gene (reference sequence). V shed 4 bases, J shed 0 bases, and the junction held 3 bases outside the gene matches.

CDR3 in DNA: TGTGCCAGCAGCCAGGGACAGGGAGGGTCACCCCTCCACTTT. Translation gives CASSQGQGGSPLHF. V usage is TRBV28 and J usage is TRBJ1-6, with 9 bases identical to TRBD1. V shed 6 bases, J shed 10 bases, and the junction held 7 bases outside the gene matches. Per germline, CDR1 MDHEN and CDR2 SYDVKM. The CDR3 runs 14 residues.

The chain is built from TRBV19 and TRBJ2-2; 14 nucleotides match TRBD2. The CDR3 loop spans 18 amino acids. The trim removed 5 bases at V and 0 bases at J, leaving 5 bases unmatched. Germline lookup yields CDR1 LNHDA and CDR2 SQIVND (reference sequence). CDR3: CASSPRTSGGPNTGELFF. The CDR3 nucleotides are TGTGCCAGTAGTCCCCGGACTAGCGGGGGGCCGAACACCGGGGAGCTGTTTTTT.